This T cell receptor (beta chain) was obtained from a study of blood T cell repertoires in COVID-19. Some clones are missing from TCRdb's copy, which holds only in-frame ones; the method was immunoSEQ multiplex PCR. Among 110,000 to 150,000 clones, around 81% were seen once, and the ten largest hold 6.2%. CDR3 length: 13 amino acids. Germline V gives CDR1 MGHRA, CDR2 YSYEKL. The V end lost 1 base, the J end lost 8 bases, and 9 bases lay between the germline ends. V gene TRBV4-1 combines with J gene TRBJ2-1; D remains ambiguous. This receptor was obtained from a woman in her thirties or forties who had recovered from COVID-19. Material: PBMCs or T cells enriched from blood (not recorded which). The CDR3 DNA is TGCGCCAGCAGCCAAGCCCTTCAGGATGAGCAGTTCTTC. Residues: CASSQALQDEQFF.